Below, 20 T cell receptor beta chains from the same sample are listed, as sequenced in a study of T cells in women clearing cervical HPV infection. TCRdb's copy holds only in-frame clones and misses some; the assay was immunoSEQ multiplex PCR. The listing records fewer than 30,000 clones. The specimen was blood buffy coat. The receptors were gathered from a woman aged 18-69 years with a cervical HPV16 infection that either progressed to CIN3+ or cleared (not recorded which).

Turning to this clone: The DNA ends 3 residues before the CDR3 does, and the rest of the CDR3 is filled in from the germline J gene. The chain links TRBV19 to TRBJ2-4; D is possibly TRBD2 (6 bases). CDR1 LNHDA and CDR2 SQIVND come from the germline V gene (reference sequence). The CDR3 totals 15 residues. The sequenced part of the CDR3 DNA is TGTGCCAGTAGTATAAACCGGGACTCTGGCTATGGT. This sequence encodes CASSINRDSGYG. The entire CDR3 protein reads CASSINRDSGYGQYF.

To note about this clone: The read finishes 3 residues shy of the CDR3 end, and the germline J gene is used to complete it. The rearrangement joins TRBV30 to TRBJ2-5, with 10 bases aligning to TRBD1. The CDR3 covers 14 residues. From germline, CDR1 is GTSNPN and CDR2 SVGIG (reference sequence). Germline trimming cut 3 bases from V and 7 bases from J; bases unmatched to any gene: 8. The covered CDR3 bases are TGTGCCTGGAGCAGAGCCGGACAGGGGGGGACC. It encodes CAWSRAGQGGT. From start to end, the CDR3 is CAWSRAGQGGTQYF.

On this clone itself: The DNA ends 3 residues before the CDR3 does, and the rest of the CDR3 is filled in from the germline J gene. The J gene is TRBJ1-1, the V gene TRBV5-1, with 7 bases identical to TRBD1. V gave up 2 bases and J gave up 0 bases; unmatched junction bases: 4. Per germline, CDR1 SGHRS and CDR2 YFSETQ. This CDR3 has 15 residues. Partial CDR3 DNA: TGCGCCAGCAGCTTTGGACAGGTGATGAACACTGAA. It specifies CASSFGQVMNTE. The entire CDR3 protein is CASSFGQVMNTEAFF.

Remarks on this clone: The read terminates 3 residues before the CDR3 end, so the remaining end is supplied by the germline J gene. The rearrangement uses TRBV2 and TRBJ1-2, with D perhaps TRBD1 (5 bases). The V end lost 6 bases, the J end lost 2 bases, and 7 bases lay between the germline ends. The germline gives CDR1 SNHLY, CDR2 FYNNEI. CDR3 length equals 12 residues. The sequenced part of the CDR3 DNA is TGTGCCAGCAGGACAGCGAACTATGGC. Its translation is CASRTANYG. The entire CDR3 protein reads CASRTANYGYTF.

Concerning this clone: The read finishes 3 residues shy of the CDR3 end, and the germline J gene is used to complete it. The chain recombines TRBV5-4 with TRBJ1-6, with 10 bases lining up with TRBD1. The CDR3 is made up of 15 amino acids. Germline CDR1 SGHNT, CDR2 YYREEE (reference sequence). V lost 2 bases, J lost 9 bases, and 5 bases stayed unmatched. CDR3 residues: CASSFGQGEFSPLHF. The sequenced part of the CDR3 DNA is TGTGCCAGCAGCTTCGGACAGGGGGAGTTTTCACCC. Based on the CDR3 plus reference TRBV5-4 and TRBJ1-6, the full variable domain is ETGVTQSPTHLIKTRGQQVTLRCSSQSGHNTVSWYQQALGQGPQFIFQYYREEENGRGNFPPRFSGLQFPNYSSELNVNALELDDSALYLCASSFGQGEFSPLHFGNGTRLTVT.

A note on this clone: The read ends 3 residues shy of where the CDR3 ends; the end is completed using the germline J gene. The gene calls are TRBV19 and TRBJ2-5; 8 bases are shared with TRBD2. The CDR3 totals 15 residues. CDR1 LNHDA and CDR2 SQIVND come from the germline V gene (reference sequence). V shed 7 bases and J 4 bases; nucleotides not matched to a gene: 11. This CDR3 reads CASTAAGLGGETQYF. Incomplete CDR3 DNA: TGTGCCAGTACCGCTGCGGGACTAGGCGGAGAGACC.

As for this clone: The CDR3 end is not reached by the read, which stops 3 residues before it; the germline J gene fills it in. This sequence joins TRBV20-1 and TRBJ2-1; 10 bases are shared with TRBD2. Looked up from germline, CDR1 is DFQATT and CDR2 is SNEGSKA (reference sequence). The CDR3 has 14 amino acids. Germline trimming cut 3 bases from V and 8 bases from J; bases unmatched to any gene: 7. The CDR3 loop is CSARSSGRGHEQFF. The sequenced CDR3 bases are TGCAGTGCTAGGTCTAGCGGGAGAGGTCATGAG.

Turning to this clone: One end of the junction does not line up with germline, which may come from a read error. The read comes to an end 3 residues before the CDR3 does, leaving the germline J gene to fill in the end. This chain connects TRBV7-7 to TRBJ2-2; TRBD1 matches 7 bases. The CDR3 extends over 15 amino acids. Germline CDR1 reads SSHAT; CDR2 reads FNYEAQ (reference sequence). The CDR3 sequence is CASSFGQVGTGELFF. The part of the CDR3 DNA that was read is TGTGCTAGCAGCTTTGGACAGGTTGGGACCGGGGAG.

CDR3 sequence: CASSLARGVSDEQYF. CDR3 DNA (partial): TGTGCCAGCAGCTTAGCCAGGGGTGTTTCCGACGAG. The chain uses TRBV7-8 and TRBJ2-7, with D perhaps matching TRBD1 (6 bases). The read terminates 3 residues before the CDR3 end, so the remaining end is supplied by the germline J gene. V lost 0 bases, J lost 5 bases, and 14 bases lay in between. The CDR3 covers 15 residues. In germline, CDR1 is SGHVS, CDR2 FQNEAQ.

Regarding this clone: The read ends 3 residues before the CDR3 terminus; that terminus is restored from the germline J gene. The chain has TRBV7-9 and TRBJ1-2; 9 bases line up with TRBD1. This CDR3 comprises 15 residues. In germline, CDR1 is SEHNR, CDR2 FQNEAQ (reference sequence). J was trimmed by 5 bases and V by 5 bases; bases with no gene match: 9. The part of the CDR3 DNA that was read is TGTGCCAGCAGCCCAGGGACAGGGAGGAATTATGGC. Translating gives CASSPGTGRNYG. The full-length CDR3 reads as CASSPGTGRNYGYTF.

Comments on this clone: The CDR3 is cut off 3 residues early in the read; its end comes from the germline J gene. This chain joins TRBV20-1 and TRBJ1-1, with a tentative D call TRBD1 (5 bases). Looked up from germline, CDR1 is DFQATT and CDR2 is SNEGSKA (reference sequence). There are 12 residues in the CDR3. The ends were cut back, 6 bases at V and 0 bases at J, with 8 bases in the middle. CDR3 DNA (partial): TGCAGTGCCGAGGGGTTGAACACTGAA. This gives the protein CSAEGLNTE. Given in full, the CDR3 is CSAEGLNTEAFF.

Concerning this clone: The read terminates 3 residues ahead of where the CDR3 ends, so the germline J gene completes it. The chain couples TRBV7-6 to TRBJ1-2; D is undetermined. The germline gives CDR1 SGHVS, CDR2 FNYEAQ. This CDR3 has 13 residues. This chain's CDR3 is CASSPRGSYDYTF. Incomplete CDR3 DNA: TGTGCCAGCAGCCCGCGAGGGTCCTACGAC. Variable domain in full (rest from reference TRBV7-6 and TRBJ1-2): GAGVSQSPRYKVTKRGQDVALRCDPISGHVSLYWYRQALGQGPEFLTYFNYEAQQDKSGLPNDRFSAERPEGSISTLTIQRTEQRDSAMYRCASSPRGSYDYTFGSGTRLTVV.

Concerning this clone: Read coverage stops 3 residues before the CDR3 terminus; the germline J gene supplies the remainder. The chain recombines TRBV19 with TRBJ2-3; maybe TRBD1 (6 bases). The CDR3 has 14 amino acids. Per germline, CDR1 LNHDA and CDR2 SQIVND (reference sequence). CDR3 loop: CASSMRGDNQPQYF. CDR3 bases read: TGTGCCAGTAGTATGCGAGGGGACAATCAGCCG. Full variable domain (remainder filled in from reference TRBV19 and TRBJ2-3): DGGITQSPKYLFRKEGQNVTLSCEQNLNHDAMYWYRQDPGQGLRLIYYSQIVNDFQKGDIAEGYSVSREKKESFPLTVTSAQKNPTAFYLCASSMRGDNQPQYFGPGTRLTVL.

This clone is deemed medium-sized (0.01 to 0.1%) by its frequency. The read ends 3 residues before the CDR3 terminus; that terminus is restored from the germline J gene. The genes are TRBV18 and TRBJ2-7; 10 nucleotides line up with TRBD2. The CDR3 sequence is 15 residues long. Germline CDR1 KGHSH, CDR2 LQKENI. The ends lost 3 bases at V and 5 bases at J; junction bases unmatched: 7. CDR3 residues: CASSPGSSGRNEQYF. CDR3 DNA (partial): TGTGCCAGCTCACCCGGTTCTAGCGGGAGAAACGAG.

Note on this clone: The read ends 3 residues shy of where the CDR3 ends; the end is completed using the germline J gene. The rearrangement uses TRBV11-2 and TRBJ2-1, with 8 bases matching TRBD2. The CDR3 contains 15 residues. Germline CDR1 and CDR2: SGHAT and FQNNGV. J was trimmed by 7 bases and V by 6 bases; bases with no gene match: 11. CDR3 DNA, as far as it was read: TGTGCCAGCAGTCATGGGACTAGAAGTTCAAATGAG. It specifies CASSHGTRSSNE. The CDR3 in full is CASSHGTRSSNEQFF.

A remark on this clone: The CDR3 end is not reached by the read, which stops 3 residues before it; the germline J gene fills it in. The chain carries TRBV19 and TRBJ2-1, with D possibly TRBD1 on 6 matching bases. V was clipped by 11 bases and J by 6 bases, with 17 bases between them. The CDR3 totals 13 residues. From germline, CDR1 is LNHDA and CDR2 SQIVND (reference sequence). The CDR3 sequence is CAPRATGRNEQFF. Incomplete CDR3 DNA: TGTGCCCCCCGAGCCACAGGGCGCAATGAG.

A remark on this clone: From the germline J gene comes the end of the CDR3, since the read stops 3 residues before it. The chain combines TRBV7-9 with TRBJ2-3, with unresolved D. V was pared by 5 bases and J by 2 bases, with 14 bases between. CDR1 SEHNR and CDR2 FQNEAQ come from the germline V gene (reference sequence). The CDR3 is made up of 15 amino acids. The CDR3 DNA, read in part, is TGTGCCAGCAGCCCACTTGTACGGGTCACAGATACG. Protein product: CASSPLVRVTDT. The whole CDR3 is CASSPLVRVTDTQYF.

Comments on this clone: Read data end 3 residues before the CDR3 end; the end is taken from the germline J gene. The V gene is TRBV3-1 (or the pseudogene TRBV3-2), the J gene TRBJ2-7, with no clear D. The CDR3 loop spans 14 amino acids. V was cut by 4 bases and J by 5 bases, with 15 bases left in between. CDR1 and CDR2 (germline): LGHDT, YNNKEL (reference sequence). The DNA read from the CDR3 is TGTGCCAGCAGCCGTAGAGAATACCACCACGAG. It codes for CASSRREYHHE. The full CDR3 reads CASSRREYHHEQYF.

As concerns this clone: The read gets to within 3 residues of the CDR3 end, and the germline J gene fills in the rest. The chain combines TRBV7-8 with TRBJ1-3; D possibly corresponds to TRBD1 (6 bases). Germline V lookup: CDR1 SGHVS, CDR2 FQNEAQ. The CDR3 consists of 17 residues. V dropped 1 base and J dropped 4 bases, with 17 bases sitting between them. CDR3 in amino acids: CASSLGDTQRKGNTIYF. The CDR3 bases that were read are TGTGCCAGCAGCTTAGGGGACACCCAACGAAAGGGAAACACC.

A remark on this clone: Coverage ceases 3 residues before the CDR3 finishes, and the germline J gene fills in the end. The chain couples TRBV5-3 to TRBJ2-7; 8 bases fit TRBD1. TRBV5-3 is marked as an open reading frame, function uncertain. The CDR3 has 14 residues. J was trimmed by 5 bases and V by 5 bases; bases with no gene match: 9. The CDR3 DNA, read in part, is TGTGCCAGAAGACGGGGACAGGTCTACCACGAG. Translated, it gives CARRRGQVYHE. The full CDR3 protein reads CARRRGQVYHEQYF.